This TCR beta chain appears in the sequencing data of a study of cytomegalovirus exposure and HLA in healthy donors (dated by TCRdb to between 2016 and 2019). Regarding the complete study: In an earlier analysis of approximately 500 of the donors, 276 Gb of sequence data and approximately 100 million unique TCR beta sequences from 180 million or so T cells were reported. Approximately 300 gigabases of sequencing data and 70 million to 100 million unique TCR sequences made up an early release that covered under 750 HLA-typed donors. The genetic ancestry cluster associated with self-reported Caucasian donors included approximately 85% of the roughly 390 genotyped donors. The study aimed to test whether cataloging public T cell receptors could reveal signatures of past pathogen exposure. The study used immunosequencing to profile the T cell repertoires of about 670 subjects and linked those repertoires to cytomegalovirus serostatus. Besides the first cohort of more than 650 subjects, a separate validation cohort made up of 90 to 150 different subjects was used. High-throughput TCR immunosequencing, statistical association of individual TCRs with disease status, and machine learning were combined to predict cytomegalovirus infection status. In a later analysis, previously published TCR beta repertoires from some 640 donors were re-analyzed and high-resolution HLA genotyping was added so that TCR occurrence patterns could be studied. Rather than drawing on any new phenotypic data, the later analysis identified candidate immune exposures from TCR beta sequences and the way those sequences occurred across donors. To decide whether each TCR beta V gene segment behaved as functional or pseudogenic, an earlier analysis of some 600 of the donors relied on high-throughput TCR beta sequencing. Donor age, sex, ethnicity and CMV serostatus were compiled alongside the repertoire data. A later genetic analysis used genome-wide SNP genotypes for about 55% of the 666 donors, treating that subset as a discovery cohort. Every discovery cohort repertoire had been produced on one sequencing platform. HLA typing included class I and class II loci at four-digit resolution. The number of typed donors differed by locus: roughly 629-640 for A, B, C, DRB1 and DQB1; roughly 510 for DQA1; approximately 600 for DPA1; and 400 to 480 for DPB1. Four or five DR-DQ haplotypes were handled as single units for association and clustering because linkage in the cohort was strong. Across some 400 genotyped donors of the cohort, an average of about 240,000 unique TCR beta nucleotide sequences per donor were sequenced, and roughly 17% of those sequences were non-productive.

The cohort comprised 670 or so healthy bone marrow donors. At the time of sampling, all cohort members were nominally healthy, though unrecorded immune exposures were likely present. The donor was CMV seropositive and belonged to the group of 250 to 350 seropositive cohort members. Every donor gave a peripheral blood sample, and the peripheral blood mononuclear cells from that sample were used for TCR beta sequencing. Genomic DNA was extracted from the blood cell samples with the Qiagen DNeasy Blood Extraction Kit. Overall study outcomes, separate from this receptor: A later analysis reported that several top co-occurrence clusters appeared linked to parvovirus B19, influenza, CMV and Epstein-Barr virus. Strong co-occurrence of HLA alleles, especially DR and DQ, made assigning TCR associations to individual alleles difficult. In a later genetic analysis, fewer N-insertions in productive TCRs were reported among donors in an Asian-associated ancestry cluster than the roughly 700-donor mean. Most TCR sequences were observed very rarely across donors, whereas some public TCRs were present in many individuals. Because some donors lacked HLA typing at each locus, the association tests relied only on the typed subset. Because counts were too low, about 15 rarely observed V segments, including chromosome 9 orphons, were left out of the earlier analysis of 500 to 750 of the donors. Presence/absence analyses assumed roughly uniform sequencing depth across donors, an assumption that may not hold. Compared with equally common non-associated chains, HLA-associated TCR beta chains in a later analysis were more clonally expanded and had lower generation probabilities. In a later analysis, 16,951 TCR beta sequences were associated with specific HLA alleles at a false discovery rate of 0.05. The authors suggested that the approach could potentially be extended to other disease states and immunological phenotypes. In an earlier analysis of fewer than 750 of the donors, most TCR beta V segments were observed in productive rearrangements about 87% or about 30% of the time, broadly matching IMGT annotations. Linkage disequilibrium might explain the correlated functional status among segregating V segments, but an unknown experimental factor could not be excluded. A further reported finding was that TCR beta sequences accurately predicted the HLA-A and HLA-B alleles for most subjects in the first cohort. In vitro tests confirmed that a few of the cytomegalovirus-associated TCR beta chains recognize cytomegalovirus antigens. According to a later analysis, most CMV-associated TCR beta chains appeared to be HLA-restricted, and the HLA associations seemed to be driven largely by CMV exposure. The sequencing pipeline was judged likely to have produced a cluster of highly shared sequence variants as a technical artifact. In a later analysis, TCR association rates were found to vary across HLA loci, with the most associated TCRs seen for DRB1 alleles and the fewest for HLA-C alleles. In a later genetic analysis, a missense DCLRE1C variant was associated with V-gene and J-gene trimming of TCR beta chains, and the association was replicated in an independent cohort. The classifier was reported to diagnose cytomegalovirus status with high specificity and sensitivity in both the original cohort and the validation cohort. Immune exposure information for the cohort was limited to CMV serostatus. This cohort had only TCR beta chains sequenced, and the lack of alpha or paired-chain data limited which features could be detected. In the study, some 160 TCR beta chains were listed as associated with cytomegalovirus.

Of note for this clone: Its antigen target is currently unknown. No much larger clone exists at a distance of one base, and base qualities are not known.

The library was obtained by the immunoSEQ multiplex PCR assay. For the multiplex PCR, a mixture combining 60 forward primers for TCR Vbeta segments and 13 reverse primers for TCR Jbeta segments was used. A multiplex PCR assay on genomic DNA amplified the CDR3 region of rearranged TCR beta genes. Amplified TCR beta libraries were sequenced as 87-base-pair reads on the Illumina HiSeq System. For the original study's pipeline: In a later analysis, tens of millions of unique TCR beta chains were counted across the 500 to 850 repertoires, and about 10 million of these chains were shared by at least two donors. Raw reads were error-corrected and collapsed into unique sequences with a nearest-neighbor algorithm that merged closely related sequences to remove PCR and sequencing errors. To assign V, D and J gene segments, CDR3 sequences were aligned to IMGT reference sequences. For a sequence to be retained, a match of at least six nucleotides to both a V gene segment and a J gene segment was required. A rearrangement counted as productive if the CDR3 had no stop codons and remained in frame with V and J, and every other rearrangement counted as non-productive. Following IMGT convention, CDR3 was defined as the stretch from the second conserved V-encoded cysteine up to the conserved J-encoded phenylalanine. Sequences without an unambiguous match to a single V gene segment were excluded from the earlier analysis of several hundred of the donors. An earlier analysis of fewer than 650 of the donors classified V segments as functional when productive rearrangements were above 56.7% and as segregating when the standard deviation between donors was above 5%. A statistical classification framework was developed to diagnose cytomegalovirus status using the catalog of TCR beta chain sequences. In a later analysis, V and J genes were assigned by comparing TCR nucleotide sequences against IMGT/GENE-DB human TR gene sequences. Using the TCRdist pipeline, a later analysis assigned CDR3 sequences along with most-parsimonious VDJ recombination scenarios. In a later analysis, each TCR beta chain was defined by its CDR3 amino acid sequence together with its V-gene family, and reads without a unique V-gene family were excluded. A later analysis removed 500 to 600 highly shared, low-generation-probability nucleotide sequences to deal with suspected cross-contamination and a sequencing artifact. A later analysis calculated a clonal expansion index for each public chain from normalized within-repertoire ranks of inferred template counts. A later analysis computed generation probabilities with a VDJ recombination model fitted to out-of-frame rearrangements, and checked the results against IGoR. A later analysis scored TCR-TCR, TCR-HLA and TCR-CMV co-occurrence with hypergeometric tests, applying a repertoire-size bias correction to TCR pairs. In a later analysis, false discovery rates were estimated by permuting HLA or CMV assignments 20 times. A later analysis grouped co-occurring TCRs with DBSCAN, adding TCRdist sequence similarity when clustering within HLA-allele-positive subsets. Repertoires with fewer than 30,000 or more than 120,000 public chains were left out of co-occurrence clustering, as were a handful of repertoires with anomalous nucleotide sharing. TCRdb obtained this table from immuneACCESS and retained in-frame rearrangements with V and J assigned. These tables miss some clones; where compared with another copy, unresolved V genes account for less than half of the shortfall, and the remainder is unexplained. V, J and clone size reflect that table, while D and trimming were determined from the DNA. Across this sample there are about 45,000 clones, with about 90% seen only once. Together, the top ten hold 6.5% to 9.5% of the sample.

Material: PBMCs. The receptor was isolated from a woman between 35 and 50 years old in good health and CMV-seropositive.

The CDR3 reads CASSYERNTIYF. The DNA sequence is TGTGCCAGCAGTTACGAGAGAAACACCATATATTTT. The V and J segments used are TRBV6-7 and TRBJ1-3; the D gene cannot be named for sure. TRBV6-7 is placed among ORFs of uncertain function. The germline ends are 4 bases apart after V is trimmed by 2 bases and J by 5 bases. The CDR3, from cysteine to phenylalanine, totals 12 residues. The retained sequence is limited to the CDR3, 36 bases, with the frame set at the first base.